Listed below are T cell receptor beta chains from one sample, sequenced in a study of long-term antiretroviral therapy in people with HIV. Assay: immunoSEQ multiplex PCR; the TCRdb copy retains only in-frame clones and omits some. The sample includes approximately 23,000 clones, 81% of them seen just once. The material was unsorted PBMCs, obtained 1.5 years after starting antiretroviral therapy. Receptors were obtained from a man in his thirties or forties with HIV. Both conserved end residues are part of each CDR3. Fields, in order: clone size, J gene, V gene, CDR3 length, D gene, CDR3 protein, CDR3 DNA. The D gene is left open where the match is weak. The size entry is marked missing in some rows and otherwise reads once, few, many or a size class.

clone size: NA; J gene: TRBJ1-2; V gene: TRBV5-1; CDR3 length: 13; D gene: NA; CDR3 protein: CASSASGGYGYTF; CDR3 DNA: TGCGCCAGCAGCGCCAGCGGGGGCTATGGCTACACCTTC
clone size: NA; J gene: TRBJ1-1; V gene: TRBV19; CDR3 length: 17; D gene: NA; CDR3 protein: CASSPRGGNLMNTEAFF; CDR3 DNA: TGTGCCAGTAGCCCCCGAGGTGGAAACCTAATGAACACTGAAGCTTTCTTT
clone size: NA; J gene: TRBJ2-1; V gene: TRBV6-6; CDR3 length: 15; D gene: TRBD2; CDR3 protein: CASSPTSGRLAEQFF; CDR3 DNA: TGTGCCAGCAGCCCGACTAGCGGGAGGTTAGCTGAGCAGTTCTTC
clone size: once; J gene: TRBJ2-1; V gene: TRBV27; CDR3 length: 16; D gene: TRBD2; CDR3 protein: CASSTGTSGGYNEQFF; CDR3 DNA: TGTGCCAGCAGCACCGGGACTAGCGGAGGATACAATGAGCAGTTCTTC
clone size: NA; J gene: TRBJ1-4; V gene: TRBV28; CDR3 length: 14; D gene: NA; CDR3 protein: CASSSRGLNEKLFF; CDR3 DNA: TGTGCCAGCAGTTCCAGGGGACTCAATGAAAAACTGTTTTTT
clone size: NA; J gene: TRBJ2-7; V gene: TRBV27; CDR3 length: 15; D gene: NA; CDR3 protein: CASSQGDFISYEQYF; CDR3 DNA: TGTGCCAGCAGTCAGGGGGACTTTATCTCCTACGAGCAGTACTTC
clone size: NA; J gene: TRBJ2-2; V gene: TRBV29-1; CDR3 length: 15; D gene: NA; CDR3 protein: CSVESGGAGTGELFF; CDR3 DNA: TGCAGCGTAGAGTCTGGGGGAGCCGGCACCGGGGAGCTGTTTTTT
clone size: NA; J gene: TRBJ1-1; V gene: TRBV6-5; CDR3 length: 14; D gene: NA; CDR3 protein: CASSFDRKNTEAFF; CDR3 DNA: TGTGCCAGCAGTTTCGACAGGAAGAACACTGAAGCTTTCTTT
clone size: NA; J gene: TRBJ2-1; V gene: TRBV9; CDR3 length: 15; D gene: NA; CDR3 protein: CASSVGLGANNEQFF; CDR3 DNA: TGTGCCAGCAGCGTAGGTTTGGGGGCCAACAATGAGCAGTTCTTC
clone size: NA; J gene: TRBJ2-2; V gene: TRBV6-5; CDR3 length: 15; D gene: TRBD2; CDR3 protein: CASSPFREGAGELFF; CDR3 DNA: TGTGCCAGCAGTCCATTCCGGGAGGGTGCCGGGGAGCTGTTTTTT
clone size: NA; J gene: TRBJ2-7; V gene: TRBV19; CDR3 length: 13; D gene: NA; CDR3 protein: CASRMKGSYEQYF; CDR3 DNA: TGTGCCAGTAGGATGAAAGGTTCCTACGAGCAGTACTTC
clone size: NA; J gene: TRBJ1-1; V gene: TRBV29-1; CDR3 length: 9; D gene: NA; CDR3 protein: CSVQDEAFF; CDR3 DNA: TGCAGCGTTCAAGATGAAGCTTTCTTT
clone size: NA; J gene: TRBJ1-1; V gene: TRBV6-5; CDR3 length: 13; D gene: NA; CDR3 protein: CASSFTDNTEAFF; CDR3 DNA: TGTGCCAGCAGTTTCACAGATAACACTGAAGCTTTCTTT
clone size: NA; J gene: TRBJ2-1; V gene: TRBV2; CDR3 length: 15; D gene: NA; CDR3 protein: CASRDQDLYYNEQFF; CDR3 DNA: TGTGCCAGCAGGGACCAGGACCTTTACTACAATGAGCAGTTCTTC
clone size: NA; J gene: TRBJ2-1; V gene: TRBV2; CDR3 length: 14; D gene: TRBD1; CDR3 protein: CASNDRVPYNEQFF; CDR3 DNA: TGTGCCAGCAACGACAGGGTACCCTACAATGAGCAGTTCTTC
clone size: NA; J gene: TRBJ2-7; V gene: TRBV5-1; CDR3 length: 16; D gene: TRBD2; CDR3 protein: CASSLARAGGGYEQYF; CDR3 DNA: TGCGCCAGCAGCTTGGCCAGAGCGGGAGGGGGCTACGAGCAGTACTTC
clone size: NA; J gene: TRBJ1-1; V gene: TRBV7-9; CDR3 length: 18; D gene: NA; CDR3 protein: CASSLKGRRELMNIEAFF; CDR3 DNA: TGTGCCAGCAGCTTAAAGGGGAGGAGGGAACTTATGAACATTGAAGCTTTCTTT
clone size: NA; J gene: TRBJ1-3; V gene: TRBV30; CDR3 length: 18; D gene: TRBD1; CDR3 protein: CAWGLGGSSLLSGNTIYF; CDR3 DNA: TGTGCCTGGGGGTTAGGGGGCTCCAGCCTACTCTCTGGAAACACCATATATTTT
clone size: NA; J gene: TRBJ2-3; V gene: TRBV7-9; CDR3 length: 17; D gene: TRBD2; CDR3 protein: CASSSRLAGGLADTQYF; CDR3 DNA: TGTGCCAGCAGCTCCAGACTAGCGGGAGGGCTGGCAGATACGCAGTATTTT
clone size: NA; J gene: TRBJ1-5; V gene: TRBV6-5; CDR3 length: 13; D gene: NA; CDR3 protein: CASSSGDRQPQHF; CDR3 DNA: TGTGCCAGCAGTTCTGGCGACCGGCAGCCCCAGCATTTT
clone size: few; J gene: TRBJ2-7; V gene: TRBV27; CDR3 length: 13; D gene: TRBD2; CDR3 protein: CASGAGGTYEQYF; CDR3 DNA: TGTGCCAGCGGAGCGGGAGGGACCTACGAGCAGTACTTC
clone size: NA; J gene: TRBJ2-5; V gene: TRBV6-6; CDR3 length: 16; D gene: NA; CDR3 protein: CASSFSDRRIQETQYF; CDR3 DNA: TGTGCCAGCAGTTTTTCGGACAGACGGATCCAAGAGACCCAGTACTTC
clone size: few; J gene: TRBJ2-1; V gene: TRBV18; CDR3 length: 16; D gene: TRBD2; CDR3 protein: CASSPLAGGSYNEQFF; CDR3 DNA: TGTGCCAGCTCACCCTTAGCGGGAGGCTCCTACAATGAGCAGTTCTTC
clone size: few; J gene: TRBJ2-7; V gene: TRBV25-1; CDR3 length: 13; D gene: NA; CDR3 protein: CASIDGSSYEQYF; CDR3 DNA: TGTGCCAGCATTGACGGGAGCTCCTACGAGCAGTACTTC
clone size: NA; J gene: TRBJ2-3; V gene: TRBV14; CDR3 length: 13; D gene: NA; CDR3 protein: CASSRFDLGEQYF; CDR3 DNA: TGTGCCAGCAGCCGCTTCGACTTAGGAGAGCAGTATTTT
clone size: NA; J gene: TRBJ1-2; V gene: TRBV6-1; CDR3 length: 14; D gene: NA; CDR3 protein: CASSSRGEYYGYTF; CDR3 DNA: TGTGCCAGCAGCTCCCGTGGGGAGTACTATGGCTACACCTTC
clone size: NA; J gene: TRBJ2-3; V gene: TRBV5-1; CDR3 length: 16; D gene: NA; CDR3 protein: CASSLGASASTDTQYF; CDR3 DNA: TGCGCCAGCAGCTTGGGCGCCAGCGCTAGCACAGATACGCAGTATTTT
clone size: NA; J gene: TRBJ2-5; V gene: TRBV5-1; CDR3 length: 14; D gene: NA; CDR3 protein: CASSTRRSGETQYF; CDR3 DNA: TGCGCCAGCAGCACCCGCAGGAGTGGAGAGACCCAGTACTTC
clone size: NA; J gene: TRBJ2-2; V gene: TRBV4-1; CDR3 length: 11; D gene: NA; CDR3 protein: CASSGTGELFF; CDR3 DNA: TGCGCCAGCAGCGGAACCGGGGAGCTGTTTTTT
clone size: NA; J gene: TRBJ1-2; V gene: TRBV28; CDR3 length: 16; D gene: TRBD1; CDR3 protein: CASTILLGTSGGGYTF; CDR3 DNA: TGTGCCAGCACCATCCTACTCGGGACGTCAGGGGGGGGCTACACCTTC
clone size: once; J gene: TRBJ1-4; V gene: TRBV25-1; CDR3 length: 15; D gene: NA; CDR3 protein: CASSELQGAAEKLFF; CDR3 DNA: TGTGCCAGCAGTGAATTGCAAGGGGCGGCTGAAAAACTGTTTTTT
clone size: NA; J gene: TRBJ1-2; V gene: TRBV6-5; CDR3 length: 16; D gene: TRBD1; CDR3 protein: CASSFLRTGGSYGYTF; CDR3 DNA: TGTGCCAGCAGTTTCCTAAGGACAGGGGGCAGTTATGGCTACACCTTC
clone size: NA; J gene: TRBJ2-3; V gene: TRBV27; CDR3 length: 18; D gene: TRBD1; CDR3 protein: CATRDRASTRPSTDTQYF; CDR3 DNA: TGTGCCACCAGGGACAGGGCTTCTACTCGTCCTAGCACAGATACGCAGTATTTT
clone size: NA; J gene: TRBJ2-2; V gene: TRBV13; CDR3 length: 16; D gene: TRBD2; CDR3 protein: CASSLGTSGNTGELFF; CDR3 DNA: TGTGCCAGCAGCTTAGGGACTAGCGGGAACACCGGGGAGCTGTTTTTT
clone size: NA; J gene: TRBJ2-7; V gene: TRBV27; CDR3 length: 16; D gene: NA; CDR3 protein: CASSLSGRRSSYEQYF; CDR3 DNA: TGTGCCAGCAGTTTATCCGGCAGGAGGAGCTCCTACGAGCAGTACTTC
clone size: once; J gene: TRBJ2-3; V gene: TRBV7-2; CDR3 length: 15; D gene: NA; CDR3 protein: CASSPRIVGTDTQYF; CDR3 DNA: TGTGCCAGCAGCCCCAGGATTGTAGGCACAGATACGCAGTATTTT
clone size: NA; J gene: TRBJ2-7; V gene: TRBV7-3; CDR3 length: 15; D gene: TRBD1; CDR3 protein: CASSVAGTGVVEQYF; CDR3 DNA: TGTGCCAGCAGCGTTGCCGGGACAGGGGTCGTCGAGCAGTACTTC
clone size: NA; J gene: TRBJ2-2; V gene: TRBV27; CDR3 length: 14; D gene: NA; CDR3 protein: CASSWGGWGGELFF; CDR3 DNA: TGTGCCAGCAGTTGGGGAGGTTGGGGCGGGGAGCTGTTTTTT
clone size: NA; J gene: TRBJ2-7; V gene: TRBV2; CDR3 length: 11; D gene: NA; CDR3 protein: CASSDNYEQYF; CDR3 DNA: TGTGCCAGCAGCGACAACTACGAGCAGTACTTC
clone size: NA; J gene: TRBJ1-5; V gene: TRBV4-3; CDR3 length: 16; D gene: NA; CDR3 protein: CASSQDGTHSNQPQHF; CDR3 DNA: TGCGCCAGCAGCCAAGATGGGACACATAGCAATCAGCCCCAGCATTTT
clone size: few; J gene: TRBJ1-2; V gene: TRBV20-1; CDR3 length: 10; D gene: NA; CDR3 protein: CSGAGDGYTF; CDR3 DNA: TGCAGTGGGGCAGGGGACGGCTACACCTTC
clone size: few; J gene: TRBJ1-3; V gene: TRBV19; CDR3 length: 15; D gene: TRBD1; CDR3 protein: CASSIRGEDGNTIYF; CDR3 DNA: TGTGCCAGTAGTATCAGGGGGGAAGATGGAAACACCATATATTTT
clone size: NA; J gene: TRBJ2-2; V gene: TRBV6-5; CDR3 length: 14; D gene: TRBD1; CDR3 protein: CASSTGTGTGELFF; CDR3 DNA: TGTGCCAGCAGTACCGGGACAGGGACCGGGGAGCTGTTTTTT
clone size: NA; J gene: TRBJ1-1; V gene: TRBV5-4; CDR3 length: 14; D gene: NA; CDR3 protein: CASSEGRLGSEAFF; CDR3 DNA: TGTGCCAGCAGCGAGGGACGGTTAGGGTCTGAAGCTTTCTTT
clone size: NA; J gene: TRBJ2-3; V gene: TRBV11-2; CDR3 length: 17; D gene: TRBD2; CDR3 protein: CASSLGIAGGPGDTQYF; CDR3 DNA: TGTGCCAGCAGCTTGGGGATAGCGGGGGGGCCGGGAGATACGCAGTATTTT
clone size: NA; J gene: TRBJ1-3; V gene: TRBV5-1; CDR3 length: 14; D gene: TRBD1; CDR3 protein: CASSVQGAGDTIYF; CDR3 DNA: TGCGCCAGCAGCGTACAGGGGGCCGGAGACACCATATATTTT
clone size: NA; J gene: TRBJ2-7; V gene: TRBV5-6; CDR3 length: 15; D gene: TRBD1; CDR3 protein: CASSGTGTGVGEQYF; CDR3 DNA: TGTGCCAGCAGCGGAACCGGGACAGGGGTGGGGGAGCAGTACTTC
clone size: NA; J gene: TRBJ1-1; V gene: TRBV30; CDR3 length: 11; D gene: TRBD1; CDR3 protein: CACRGATEAFF; CDR3 DNA: TGTGCCTGCAGGGGGGCAACTGAAGCTTTCTTT
clone size: NA; J gene: TRBJ1-5; V gene: TRBV19; CDR3 length: 18; D gene: NA; CDR3 protein: CASSIIPQQTYSNQPQHF; CDR3 DNA: TGTGCCAGTAGTATTATCCCGCAACAGACCTATAGCAATCAGCCCCAGCATTTT
clone size: NA; J gene: TRBJ2-3; V gene: TRBV27; CDR3 length: 16; D gene: TRBD2; CDR3 protein: CASSLSILAGADTQYF; CDR3 DNA: TGTGCCAGCAGTTTATCGATATTAGCGGGAGCAGATACGCAGTATTTT
clone size: NA; J gene: TRBJ2-7; V gene: TRBV5-1; CDR3 length: 14; D gene: NA; CDR3 protein: CASCPTGQTYEQYF; CDR3 DNA: TGCGCCAGCTGTCCCACGGGACAAACCTACGAGCAGTACTTC
clone size: NA; J gene: TRBJ2-7; V gene: TRBV7-6; CDR3 length: 14; D gene: NA; CDR3 protein: CASTPAPDKDEQYF; CDR3 DNA: TGTGCCAGCACCCCCGCCCCCGACAAAGACGAGCAGTACTTC
clone size: NA; J gene: TRBJ2-5; V gene: TRBV5-1; CDR3 length: 13; D gene: NA; CDR3 protein: CASSLGNRETQYF; CDR3 DNA: TGCGCCAGCAGCTTGGGGAATAGAGAGACCCAGTACTTC
clone size: NA; J gene: TRBJ1-4; V gene: TRBV29-1; CDR3 length: 13; D gene: NA; CDR3 protein: CSGSETEGEKLFF; CDR3 DNA: TGCAGCGGGTCGGAAACAGAGGGCGAAAAACTGTTTTTT
clone size: NA; J gene: TRBJ2-7; V gene: TRBV4-3; CDR3 length: 16; D gene: TRBD2; CDR3 protein: CASSQDLAGYSYEQYF; CDR3 DNA: TGCGCCAGCAGCCAAGATCTAGCGGGATACTCCTACGAGCAGTACTTC
clone size: NA; J gene: TRBJ2-7; V gene: TRBV5-1; CDR3 length: 15; D gene: NA; CDR3 protein: CASSLDSATNYEQYF; CDR3 DNA: TGCGCCAGCAGCTTGGACAGCGCCACGAACTACGAGCAGTACTTC
clone size: once; J gene: TRBJ1-1; V gene: TRBV10-3; CDR3 length: 12; D gene: NA; CDR3 protein: CAISESKGESFF; CDR3 DNA: TGTGCCATCAGTGAGTCGAAGGGGGAGTCTTTCTTT
clone size: NA; J gene: TRBJ1-2; V gene: TRBV14; CDR3 length: 15; D gene: TRBD1; CDR3 protein: CASSPWTGSNYGHTF; CDR3 DNA: TGTGCCAGCAGCCCTTGGACAGGGTCAAACTATGGCCACACCTTC
clone size: NA; J gene: TRBJ1-2; V gene: TRBV28; CDR3 length: 14; D gene: TRBD1; CDR3 protein: CASSLGGQGYGYTF; CDR3 DNA: TGTGCCAGCAGTTTGGGGGGACAGGGCTATGGCTACACCTTC